There are a few counts of the clone carrying this TCR beta chain. Its antigen is currently unknown. Sequencing started from total RNA isolated from unfractionated whole blood. The data were obtained in a study of human T cells and chemical hapten exposure. Study-level findings and limits: No shift was seen in TCRs above 1 in 1000 frequency with DPC sensitization.

Individual cDNA molecules had unique molecular identifiers attached to them by the library. TCRdb re-analysed the 5' RACE reads in MiXCR, keeping a single row per CDR3 protein. In the table there are roughly 81,000 distinct CDR3 sequences, 6% to 8.5% of which are singletons. The CDR3 spans 15 residues. The V gene lost 6 bases and the J gene lost 0 bases, with 11 bases spanning the gap. The V gene's germline CDR1 is SGHAT and CDR2 FQNNGV. The clonotype comes from a male donor in good health. The gene calls are TRBV11-2 and TRBJ2-2; possibly TRBD2 for D (5 bases). The CDR3 DNA reads TGTGCCAGCAGGCCCCCCGGGGCGAACACCGGGGAGCTGTTTTTT. Its protein is CASRPPGANTGELFF.